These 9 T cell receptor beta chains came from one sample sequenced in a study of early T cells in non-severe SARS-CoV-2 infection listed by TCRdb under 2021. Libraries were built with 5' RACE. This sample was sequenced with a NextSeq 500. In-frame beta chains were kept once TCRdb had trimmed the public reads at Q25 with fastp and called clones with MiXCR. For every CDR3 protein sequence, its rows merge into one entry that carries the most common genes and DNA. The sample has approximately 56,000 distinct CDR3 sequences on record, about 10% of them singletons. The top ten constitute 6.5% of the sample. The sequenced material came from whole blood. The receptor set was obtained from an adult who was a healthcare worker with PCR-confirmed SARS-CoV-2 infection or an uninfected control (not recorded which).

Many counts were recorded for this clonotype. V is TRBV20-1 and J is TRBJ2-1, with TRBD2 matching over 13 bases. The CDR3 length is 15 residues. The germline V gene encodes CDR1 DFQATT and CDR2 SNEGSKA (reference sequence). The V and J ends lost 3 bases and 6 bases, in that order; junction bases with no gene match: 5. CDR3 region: CSASPTSGRANEQFF. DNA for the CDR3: TGCAGTGCTAGTCCCACTAGCGGGAGGGCCAATGAGCAGTTCTTC.

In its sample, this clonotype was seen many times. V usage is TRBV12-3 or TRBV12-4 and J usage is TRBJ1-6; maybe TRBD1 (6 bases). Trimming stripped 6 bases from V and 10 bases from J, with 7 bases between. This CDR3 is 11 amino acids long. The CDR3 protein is CASSQGSPLHF. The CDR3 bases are TGTGCCAGCAGCCAGGGGTCACCCCTCCACTTT.

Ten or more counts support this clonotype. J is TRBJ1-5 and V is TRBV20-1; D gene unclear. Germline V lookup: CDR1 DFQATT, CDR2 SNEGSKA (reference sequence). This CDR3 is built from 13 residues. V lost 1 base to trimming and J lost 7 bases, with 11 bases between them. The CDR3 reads CSARGLGSQPQHF. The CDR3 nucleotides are TGCAGTGCTAGAGGGTTGGGTTCCCAGCCCCAGCATTTT.

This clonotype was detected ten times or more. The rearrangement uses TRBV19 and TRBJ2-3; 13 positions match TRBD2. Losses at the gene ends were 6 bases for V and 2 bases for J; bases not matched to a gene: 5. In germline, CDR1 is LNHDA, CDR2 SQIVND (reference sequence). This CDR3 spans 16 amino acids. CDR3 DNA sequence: TGTGCCAGTAGCACCACTAGCGGGAGGGCCACAGATACGCAGTATTTT. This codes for CASSTTSGRATDTQYF.

The CDR3 here is CASSPSGTSAYEQYF. The CDR3 nucleotides read TGTGCCAGCAGCCCATCCGGGACTAGCGCCTACGAGCAGTACTTC. The chain has TRBV3-1 and TRBJ2-7; 10 bases line up with TRBD2. Germline V gives CDR1 LGHDT, CDR2 YNNKEL (reference sequence). J was trimmed by 2 bases and V by 4 bases; bases with no gene match: 5. The CDR3 sequence is 15 residues long.

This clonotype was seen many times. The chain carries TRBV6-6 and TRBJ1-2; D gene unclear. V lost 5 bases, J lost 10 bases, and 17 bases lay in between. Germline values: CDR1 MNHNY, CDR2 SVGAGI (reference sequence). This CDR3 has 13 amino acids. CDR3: CASSTTGSRVYTF. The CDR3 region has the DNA TGTGCCAGCAGTACCACGGGCAGTCGTGTCTACACCTTC.

The CDR3: CASRPTGSNTEAFF. Here the CDR3 DNA reads TGTGCAAGTCGCCCGACAGGGTCGAACACTGAAGCTTTCTTT. The chain combines TRBV12-2 with TRBJ1-1; the table assigns TRBD1, which was not confirmed against the DNA. TRBV12-2 is annotated as a pseudogene. The CDR3 covers 14 residues.

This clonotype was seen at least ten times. Here the CDR3 DNA reads TGTGCCAGCAGCTTAAACCGTGGGACTGCCCGTGATGAGCAGTTCTTC. It encodes CASSLNRGTARDEQFF. V gene TRBV11-1 combines with J gene TRBJ2-1, with D possibly TRBD2 on 6 matching bases. The V end was cut by 2 bases, the J end by 8 bases, with 19 bases between. CDR3 length: 16 amino acids. Germline V CDR1 and CDR2: SGHAT, FQDESV (reference sequence).

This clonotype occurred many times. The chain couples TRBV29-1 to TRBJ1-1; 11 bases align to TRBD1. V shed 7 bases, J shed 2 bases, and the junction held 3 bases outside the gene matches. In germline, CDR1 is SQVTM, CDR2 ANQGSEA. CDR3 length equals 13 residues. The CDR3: CSAGTGGNTEAFF. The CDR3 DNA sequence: TGCAGCGCGGGGACAGGGGGAAACACTGAAGCTTTCTTT.